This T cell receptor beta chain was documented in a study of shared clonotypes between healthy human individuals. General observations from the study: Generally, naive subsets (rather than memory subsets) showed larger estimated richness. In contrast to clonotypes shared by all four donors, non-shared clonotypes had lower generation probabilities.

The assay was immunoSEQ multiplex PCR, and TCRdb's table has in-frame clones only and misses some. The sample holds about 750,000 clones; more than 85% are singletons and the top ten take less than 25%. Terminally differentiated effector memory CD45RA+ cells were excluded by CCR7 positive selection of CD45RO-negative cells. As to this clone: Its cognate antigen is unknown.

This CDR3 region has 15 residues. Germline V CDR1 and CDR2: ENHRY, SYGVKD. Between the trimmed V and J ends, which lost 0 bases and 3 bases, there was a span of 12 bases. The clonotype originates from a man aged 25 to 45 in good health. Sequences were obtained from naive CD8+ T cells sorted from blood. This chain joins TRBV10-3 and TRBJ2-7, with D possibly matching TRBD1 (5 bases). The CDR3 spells CAISESGRAIYEQYF. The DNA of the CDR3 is TGTGCCATCAGTGAGTCCGGCAGGGCGATCTACGAGCAGTACTTC.